The 31 T cell receptor beta chains listed next were all sequenced from one sample in a study of cytomegalovirus exposure and HLA in healthy donors. Libraries were prepared by immunoSEQ multiplex PCR; TCRdb keeps only in-frame clonotypes and omits some of them. Among fewer than 200,000 clones, roughly nine tenths were seen once, and the ten largest hold approximately 2.9%. Specimen: PBMCs. These receptors originate from a woman between 18 and 29 years old in good health and CMV-seropositive.

The chain recombines TRBV5-1 with TRBJ2-7; weak D call: TRBD1 (5 bases). The V gene's germline CDR1 is SGHRS and CDR2 YFSETQ. This CDR3 spans 14 amino acids. V was clipped by 3 bases and J by 0 bases, with 10 bases between them. CDR3 bases: TGCGCCAGCAGCTGGCAGGGTACCTCCTACGAGCAGTACTTC. It is translated as CASSWQGTSYEQYF.

The chain couples TRBV19 to TRBJ2-3; TRBD2 aligns across 11 bases. CDR3 length: 17 amino acids. The junction had 7 bases not matched to a gene; V was cut back by 5 bases and J by 0 bases. Germline V gene sequence: CDR1 LNHDA, CDR2 SQIVND (reference sequence). CDR3 DNA sequence: TGTGCCAGTAGTGCCGGGACTAGCGGAAGAAGCACAGATACGCAGTATTTT. Translated: CASSAGTSGRSTDTQYF.

The V call is TRBV11-2, the J call TRBJ1-2; TRBD1 agrees at 7 bases. CDR1 is SGHAT, CDR2 FQNNGV, per germline. The CDR3 length is 16 residues. The J segment lost 7 bases and the V segment lost 5 bases, leaving 16 bases of the junction unmatched. DNA for the CDR3: TGTGCCAGCAGCCACCTCCGACAGGGCCTAATTGGTGGCTACACCTTC. Translated: CASSHLRQGLIGGYTF.

V usage is TRBV13 and J usage is TRBJ1-2, with a possible D match to TRBD1 (6 bases). The CDR3 totals 15 residues. V gave up 5 bases and J gave up 1 base, with 14 bases separating them. Germline CDR1 PRHDT, CDR2 FYEKMQ (reference sequence). The CDR3, as DNA: TGTGCCAGCAGCCAATGGACAGACAGTAACTATGGCTACACCTTC. Protein: CASSQWTDSNYGYTF.

This sequence joins TRBV12-5 and TRBJ1-3; 7 bases map to TRBD1. The V and J ends lost 7 bases and 4 bases, in that order; junction bases with no gene match: 7. Germline CDR1 reads LGHNT; CDR2 reads FRNRAP. The CDR3 is 14 residues long. The chain's CDR3 is CASAPGRGGNTIYF. CDR3 coding DNA: TGTGCTAGTGCCCCGGGCAGGGGGGGAAACACCATATATTTT.

The CDR3: CASSTGQGAFNEQFF. In DNA form, the CDR3 reads TGTGCCAGCAGCACTGGACAGGGGGCGTTCAATGAGCAGTTCTTC. The genes are TRBV27 and TRBJ2-1, with 11 nucleotides matching TRBD1. There are 15 residues in the CDR3. The germline CDR1 and CDR2 sequences are MNHEY and SMNVEV (reference sequence). The junction had 7 bases not matched to a gene; V was cut back by 6 bases and J by 6 bases.

In DNA, the CDR3 is TGCGCCAGCAGCCAATCAGGGCCTTACTATGGCTACACCTTC. Protein product: CASSQSGPYYGYTF. The chain joins TRBV4-3 to TRBJ1-2, with a weak D call TRBD1 (5 bases). The germline gives CDR1 LGHNA, CDR2 YSLEER. Trimming took off 2 bases at V and 3 bases at J, with 10 bases between the two ends. This CDR3 has 14 residues.

This rearrangement joins TRBV2 to TRBJ2-2; 11 bases are a match to TRBD1. J was trimmed by 5 bases and V by 5 bases; bases with no gene match: 4. CDR3 length equals 15 residues. Germline V gene sequence: CDR1 SNHLY, CDR2 FYNNEI. The CDR3, as DNA: TGTGCCAGCAGTCCGGGACAGGGGGGGACCGGGGAGCTGTTTTTT. It specifies CASSPGQGGTGELFF.

The chain employs TRBV19 and TRBJ2-5, with D possibly matching TRBD2 (5 bases). Germline V gene lookup returns CDR1 LNHDA and CDR2 SQIVND (reference sequence). The CDR3 runs 15 residues. Trimming left V 3 bases short and J 3 bases short, with 14 bases between. The CDR3 sequence: CASSIRGLGEETQYF. As DNA, the CDR3 is TGTGCCAGTAGTATTCGGGGATTAGGAGAAGAGACCCAGTACTTC.

This chain joins TRBV29-1 and TRBJ2-4; a weak D match, TRBD1 (6 bases). CDR3 length: 14 residues. Germline lookup yields CDR1 SQVTM and CDR2 ANQGSEA. The V end was cut by 7 bases, the J end by 2 bases, with 15 bases between. CDR3 region: CSANKQGTKNIQYF. CDR3 in DNA: TGCAGCGCAAACAAACAGGGTACCAAAAACATTCAGTACTTC. Based on the CDR3 plus reference TRBV29-1 and TRBJ2-4, the full variable domain is SAVISQKPSRDICQRGTSLTIQCQVDSQVTMMFWYRQQPGQSLTLIATANQGSEATYESGFVIDKFPISRPNLTFSTLTVSNMSPEDSSIYLCSANKQGTKNIQYFGAGTRLSVL.

This clone was observed a few times. The same CDR3 also results from other DNA sequences found in this sample. The rearrangement joins TRBV27 to TRBJ2-1, with 8 nucleotides matching TRBD2. Trimming cost V 4 bases and J 5 bases; bases outside gene matches: 4. CDR1 is MNHEY, CDR2 SMNVEV, per germline (reference sequence). CDR3 length: 14 residues. The CDR3 bases are TGTGCCAGCAGTTCGGGACTAGACCACAATGAGCAGTTCTTC. Protein sequence: CASSSGLDHNEQFF.

The chain employs TRBV7-2 and TRBJ2-1, with 12 bases lining up with TRBD2. The CDR3 is 18 amino acids. V lost 5 bases and J lost 8; bases outside the gene matches: 16. Germline CDR1 SGHTA, CDR2 FQGNSA. The CDR3 coding sequence is TGTGCCAGCAGCGCGTCACGGTTACTAGCGGGAGGCAGGGATGAGCAGTTCTTC. Translated, it gives CASSASRLLAGGRDEQFF.

The chain employs TRBV15 and TRBJ1-1, with 8 bases lining up with TRBD1. Germline lookup yields CDR1 LNHNV and CDR2 YYDKDF (reference sequence). The CDR3 runs 17 residues. V lost 1 base, J lost 0 bases, and 7 bases stayed unmatched. DNA of the CDR3: TGTGCCACCAGCAGAGGACAGGGGTTTCCCTTGAACACTGAAGCTTTCTTT. Translation: CATSRGQGFPLNTEAFF. Full variable domain (rest looked up from reference TRBV15 and TRBJ1-1): DAMVIQNPRYQVTQFGKPVTLSCSQTLNHNVMYWYQQKSSQAPKLLFHYYDKDFNNEADTPDNFQSRRPNTSFCFLDIRSPGLGDTAMYLCATSRGQGFPLNTEAFFGQGTRLTVV.

The chain joins TRBV28 to TRBJ2-2, with D tentatively TRBD2 (6 bases). CDR1 and CDR2 from the germline V gene are MDHEN and SYDVKM. CDR3 length: 16 residues. V was trimmed by 6 bases and J by 0 bases, leaving 14 bases between them. The CDR3 DNA reads as TGTGCCAGCAGACCAGGGTCGGGGGCGAACACCGGGGAGCTGTTTTTT. The encoded protein is CASRPGSGANTGELFF.

The chain couples TRBV5-6 to TRBJ1-3; D gene unclear. Trimming pared 0 bases from V and 0 bases from J, leaving 10 bases between. This CDR3 region has 16 residues. Germline loops: CDR1 SGHDT, CDR2 YYEEEE. Written as DNA, the CDR3 is TGTGCCAGCAGCTTGGGCGGTAGAGGCTCTGGAAACACCATATATTTT. Translating gives CASSLGGRGSGNTIYF.

This chain joins TRBV5-1 and TRBJ1-2, with D possibly TRBD1 on 5 matching bases. CDR1 is SGHRS, CDR2 YFSETQ, per germline. The V and J ends lost 0 bases and 3 bases respectively, with 33 bases between them. The CDR3 is 22 residues long. The CDR3 region is CASSLVAAPNLRRGQGDYGYTF. The CDR3 DNA reads as TGCGCCAGCAGCTTGGTCGCGGCCCCAAATCTACGACGTGGGCAGGGCGACTATGGCTACACCTTC.

The chain is built from TRBV7-3 and TRBJ2-1; D perhaps matches TRBD1 (6 bases). The V end was cut by 6 bases, the J end by 0 bases, with 12 bases between. Germline loops: CDR1 SGHTA, CDR2 FQGTGA. This CDR3 contains 15 residues. The CDR3 DNA follows: TGTGCCAGCAGTTCCGGGACAAGCTCCTACAATGAGCAGTTCTTC. Translation: CASSSGTSSYNEQFF. The full variable domain, its missing parts supplied by reference TRBV7-3 and TRBJ2-1, is GAGVSQTPSNKVTEKGKYVELRCDPISGHTALYWYRQSLGQGPEFLIYFQGTGAADDSGLPNDRFFAVRPEGSVSTLKIQRTERGDSAVYLCASSSGTSSYNEQFFGPGTRLTVL.

The chain is built from TRBV19 and TRBJ2-1; perhaps TRBD2 as D (5 bases). Deletions cut 6 bases from V and 7 bases from J, with 13 bases between. From germline, CDR1 is LNHDA and CDR2 SQIVND (reference sequence). The CDR3 is made up of 13 amino acids. CDR3 in DNA: TGTGCCAGTAGCCTAGCCGCTGGGAATGAGCAGTTCTTC. The encoded protein is CASSLAAGNEQFF.

V is TRBV9 and J is TRBJ1-4; D not resolved. V dropped 0 bases and J dropped 7 bases, with 7 bases sitting between them. The CDR3 length is 13 residues. Germline CDR1 reads SGDLS; CDR2 reads YYNGEE. The CDR3 coding sequence is TGTGCCAGCAGCGTAGGCGGATCTGAAAAACTGTTTTTT. Translated: CASSVGGSEKLFF.

The count of this clone is one. The genes are TRBV5-1 and TRBJ1-4; TRBD1 matches 8 bases. The CDR3 is 17 amino acids. The J segment lost 0 bases and the V segment lost 2 bases, leaving 6 bases of the junction unmatched. CDR1 is SGHRS and CDR2 is YFSETQ in the germline V gene. CDR3 sequence: CASSLNRGVSTNEKLFF. Here the CDR3 DNA reads TGCGCCAGCAGCTTAAACAGGGGGGTCTCAACTAATGAAAAACTGTTTTTT.

The chain recombines TRBV10-1 with TRBJ2-2, with 7 nucleotides matching TRBD1. CDR3 length: 17 residues. V gave up 0 bases and J gave up 0 bases; unmatched junction bases: 4. The germline V gene has CDR1 WNHNN and CDR2 SYGVQD (reference sequence). In DNA form, the CDR3 reads TGCGCCAGCAGTGAGTCGGGACAGTTCGCGAACACCGGGGAGCTGTTTTTT. Translating gives CASSESGQFANTGELFF.

The chain has TRBV6-1 and TRBJ1-4, with 8 bases matching TRBD1. Germline V CDR1 and CDR2: MNHNS, SASEGT. This CDR3 has 15 residues. Trimming removed 2 bases from V and 8 bases from J; junction bases left unmatched: 7. CDR3: CASSERRQGWEKLFF. The CDR3 DNA is TGTGCCAGCAGTGAAAGGAGACAGGGGTGGGAAAAACTGTTTTTT.

This rearrangement joins TRBV11-2 to TRBJ2-1, with TRBD2 matching over 12 bases. Germline CDR1 is SGHAT and CDR2 is FQNNGV. The J segment lost 6 bases and the V segment lost 5 bases, leaving 8 bases of the junction unmatched. The CDR3 covers 16 residues. As DNA, the CDR3 is TGTGCCAGCAGCGTAAAAATGACTAGCGGGGGCAATGAGCAGTTCTTC. Its protein product is CASSVKMTSGGNEQFF.

The J gene is TRBJ2-3, the V gene TRBV4-1, with unresolved D. The V gene lost 4 bases and the J gene lost 3 bases, with 11 bases spanning the gap. The CDR3 is made up of 14 amino acids. CDR1 is MGHRA, CDR2 YSYEKL, per germline. The CDR3 here is CASSRPATTDTQYF. The CDR3 region has the DNA TGCGCCAGCAGCCGACCGGCGACAACAGATACGCAGTATTTT.

V and J are TRBV7-8 and TRBJ2-7, with 11 positions matching TRBD2. J gave up 1 base and V 3 bases, and 5 bases lay outside the gene matches. The CDR3 runs to 16 residues. The V gene's germline CDR1 is SGHVS and CDR2 FQNEAQ. CDR3 protein: CASSFTSGGRSYEQYF. The CDR3 region has the DNA TGTGCCAGCAGCTTTACTAGCGGGGGCCGATCCTACGAGCAGTACTTC.

The chain employs TRBV5-1 and TRBJ1-6, with 8 bases identical to TRBD1. Trimming at V came to 2 bases and at J to 0 bases, leaving 4 bases not matched to a gene. This CDR3 spans 17 amino acids. CDR1 SGHRS and CDR2 YFSETQ come from the germline V gene. The CDR3 reads CASSLQQGVSYNSPLHF. The CDR3 nucleotides are TGCGCCAGCAGCTTACAACAGGGGGTCTCCTATAATTCACCCCTCCACTTT. The full variable domain, rest sourced from reference TRBV5-1 and TRBJ1-6, is KAGVTQTPRYLIKTRGQQVTLSCSPISGHRSVSWYQQTPGQGLQFLFEYFSETQRNKGNFPGRFSGRQFSNSRSEMNVSTLELGDSALYLCASSLQQGVSYNSPLHFGNGTRLTVT.

V usage is TRBV7-3 and J usage is TRBJ2-5, with 9 nucleotides matching TRBD2. V shed 1 base, J shed 3 bases, and the junction held 9 bases outside the gene matches. Germline V CDR1 and CDR2: SGHTA, FQGTGA. CDR3 length: 17 amino acids. The CDR3 loop reads CASSLNPTSGYKETQYF. The CDR3 nucleotides are TGTGCCAGCAGCTTAAACCCGACTAGCGGCTATAAAGAGACCCAGTACTTC.

V is TRBV20-1 and J is TRBJ2-1; weak D call: TRBD1 (5 bases). CDR1 DFQATT and CDR2 SNEGSKA come from the germline V gene (reference sequence). This CDR3 region has 10 residues. The ends were cut back, 3 bases at V and 10 bases at J, with 7 bases in the middle. The CDR3 sequence is CSARGQEQFF. Written as DNA, the CDR3 is TGCAGTGCTAGGGGGCAGGAGCAGTTCTTC.

The chain carries TRBV5-1 and TRBJ2-1, with TRBD2 as a possible D gene (6 bases). Germline values: CDR1 SGHRS, CDR2 YFSETQ. Trimming pared 0 bases from V and 6 bases from J, leaving 7 bases between. The CDR3 is 13 amino acids. The CDR3 DNA sequence: TGCGCCAGCAGCTTGGAGGGAGGCAATGAGCAGTTCTTC. Its protein product is CASSLEGGNEQFF.

This chain links TRBV7-6 with TRBJ2-1, with TRBD1 matching 7 bases. J gave up 9 bases and V 5 bases, and 16 bases lay outside the gene matches. This CDR3 is built from 16 residues. Germline V gene sequence: CDR1 SGHVS, CDR2 FNYEAQ. The chain's CDR3 is CASSPNGVRGPAEQFF. DNA for the CDR3: TGTGCCAGCAGCCCAAACGGGGTTAGGGGGCCTGCTGAGCAGTTCTTC.

This clone was seen just once. V is TRBV10-2 and J is TRBJ1-1; D might be TRBD1 (5 bases). V was trimmed by 4 bases and J by 5 bases, leaving 14 bases between them. The CDR3 runs 14 residues. Germline CDR1 is WSHSY and CDR2 is SAAADI. CDR3 in amino acids: CASSAGRGGTEAFF. As DNA, the CDR3 is TGCGCCAGCAGTGCTGGGAGGGGAGGGACTGAAGCTTTCTTT.